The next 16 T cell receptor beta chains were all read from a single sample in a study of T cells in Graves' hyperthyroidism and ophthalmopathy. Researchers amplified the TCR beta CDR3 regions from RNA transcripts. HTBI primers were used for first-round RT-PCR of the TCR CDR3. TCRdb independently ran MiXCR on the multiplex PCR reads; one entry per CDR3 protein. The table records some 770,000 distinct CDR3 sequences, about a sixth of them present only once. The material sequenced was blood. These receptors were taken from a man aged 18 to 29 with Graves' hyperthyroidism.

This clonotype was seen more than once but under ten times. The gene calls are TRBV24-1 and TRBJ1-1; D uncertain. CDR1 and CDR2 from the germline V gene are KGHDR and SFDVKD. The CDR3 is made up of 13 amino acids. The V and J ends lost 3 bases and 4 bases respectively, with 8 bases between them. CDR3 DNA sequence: TGTGCCACCAGTGATGGTCAGCGCACTGAAGCTTTCTTT. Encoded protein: CATSDGQRTEAFF.

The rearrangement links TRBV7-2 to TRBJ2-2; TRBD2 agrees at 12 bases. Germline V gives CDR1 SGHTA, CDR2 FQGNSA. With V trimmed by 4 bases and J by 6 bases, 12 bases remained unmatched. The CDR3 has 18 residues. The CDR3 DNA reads TGTGCCAGCAGCTCCTACCCCCAGACTAGCGGGAGTCCCGGGGAGCTGTTTTTT. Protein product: CASSSYPQTSGSPGELFF.

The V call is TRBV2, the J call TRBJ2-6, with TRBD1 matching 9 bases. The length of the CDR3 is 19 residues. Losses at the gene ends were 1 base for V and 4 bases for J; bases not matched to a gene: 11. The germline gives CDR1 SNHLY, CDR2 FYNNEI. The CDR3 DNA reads TGTGCCAGCAGTGAAGAGCAGTGGGACAGGGAGGCCGGGGCCAACGTCCTGACTTTC. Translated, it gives CASSEEQWDREAGANVLTF.

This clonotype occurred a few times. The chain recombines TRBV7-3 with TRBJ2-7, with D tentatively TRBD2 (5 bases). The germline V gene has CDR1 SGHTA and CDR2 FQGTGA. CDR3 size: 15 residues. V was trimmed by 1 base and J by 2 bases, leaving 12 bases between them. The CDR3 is CASSLNAGLPYEQYF. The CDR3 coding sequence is TGTGCCAGCAGCTTAAATGCGGGCCTCCCCTACGAGCAGTACTTC. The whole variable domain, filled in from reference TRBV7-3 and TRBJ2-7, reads GAGVSQTPSNKVTEKGKYVELRCDPISGHTALYWYRQSLGQGPEFLIYFQGTGAADDSGLPNDRFFAVRPEGSVSTLKIQRTERGDSAVYLCASSLNAGLPYEQYFGPGTRLTVT.

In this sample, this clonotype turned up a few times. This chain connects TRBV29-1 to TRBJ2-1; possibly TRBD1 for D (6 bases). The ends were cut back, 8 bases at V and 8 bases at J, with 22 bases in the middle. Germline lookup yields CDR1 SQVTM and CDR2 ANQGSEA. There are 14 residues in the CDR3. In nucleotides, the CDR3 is TGCAGCATTTGGACAGATAAACCAAGCTATGAGCAGTTCTTC. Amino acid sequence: CSIWTDKPSYEQFF.

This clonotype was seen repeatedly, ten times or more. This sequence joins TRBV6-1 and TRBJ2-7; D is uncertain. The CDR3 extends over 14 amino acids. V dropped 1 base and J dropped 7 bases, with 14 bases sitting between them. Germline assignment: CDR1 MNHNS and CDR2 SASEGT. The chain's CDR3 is CASSEGVAFTEQYF. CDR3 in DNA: TGTGCCAGCAGTGAAGGTGTGGCCTTTACGGAGCAGTACTTC.

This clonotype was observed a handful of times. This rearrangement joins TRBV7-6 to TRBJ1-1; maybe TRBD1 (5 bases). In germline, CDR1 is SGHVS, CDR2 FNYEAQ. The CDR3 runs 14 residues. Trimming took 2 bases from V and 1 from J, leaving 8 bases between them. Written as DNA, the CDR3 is TGTGCCAGCAGCTTAAACGGACAGAACACTGAAGCTTTCTTT. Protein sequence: CASSLNGQNTEAFF.

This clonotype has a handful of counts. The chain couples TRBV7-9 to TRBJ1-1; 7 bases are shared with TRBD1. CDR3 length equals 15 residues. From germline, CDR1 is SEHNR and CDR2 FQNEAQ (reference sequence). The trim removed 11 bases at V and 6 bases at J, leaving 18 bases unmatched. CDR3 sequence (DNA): TGTGCCGGGACGGATGGGACAGCAATGTTCGCTGAAGCTTTCTTT. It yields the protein CAGTDGTAMFAEAFF.

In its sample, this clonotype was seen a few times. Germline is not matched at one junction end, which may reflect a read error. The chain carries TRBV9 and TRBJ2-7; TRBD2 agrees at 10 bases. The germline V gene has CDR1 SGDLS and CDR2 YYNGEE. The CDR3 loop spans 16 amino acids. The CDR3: CASSVRTSGPPYEQHF. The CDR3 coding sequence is TGTGCCAGCAGCGTAAGGACTAGCGGTCCCCCCTACGAGCAGCACTTC.

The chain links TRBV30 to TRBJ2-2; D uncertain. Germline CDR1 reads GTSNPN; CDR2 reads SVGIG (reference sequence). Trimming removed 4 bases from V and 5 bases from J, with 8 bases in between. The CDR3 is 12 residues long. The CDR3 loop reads CAWNEVTGELFF. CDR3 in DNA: TGTGCCTGGAACGAAGTGACCGGGGAGCTGTTTTTT.

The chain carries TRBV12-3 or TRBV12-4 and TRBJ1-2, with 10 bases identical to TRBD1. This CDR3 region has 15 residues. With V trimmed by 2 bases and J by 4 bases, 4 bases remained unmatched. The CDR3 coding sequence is TGTGCCAGCAGTTTAAGGGGACAGGGGAGCTATGGCTACACCTTC. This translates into CASSLRGQGSYGYTF.

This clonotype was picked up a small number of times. DNA of the CDR3: TGTGCCAGCAGCTCTGGATCGGGACTAGCGGGAATTCCGTATACGCAGTATTTT. This sequence encodes CASSSGSGLAGIPYTQYF. The V call is TRBV13, the J call TRBJ2-3; 13 bases are shared with TRBD2. CDR1 and CDR2 (germline): PRHDT, FYEKMQ (reference sequence). The CDR3 has 18 amino acids. The V gene end was trimmed by 4 bases and the J gene end by 7 bases; junction bases not matched to a gene: 14.

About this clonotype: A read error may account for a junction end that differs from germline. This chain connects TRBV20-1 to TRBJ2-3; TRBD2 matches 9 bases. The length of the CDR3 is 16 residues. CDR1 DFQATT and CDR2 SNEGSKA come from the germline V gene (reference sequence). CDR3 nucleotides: TGCAGTGCTAGAGCCTTTCAAGGGCGGGGGGGAGATGCGCAGTATTTT. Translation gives CSARAFQGRGGDAQYF.

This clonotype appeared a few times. CDR3 nucleotide sequence: TGTGCCAGCAGTCCTGACAGGGGGCTAGGCGGGGAGCTGTTTTTT. It encodes CASSPDRGLGGELFF. The chain employs TRBV28 and TRBJ2-2; 10 bases are a match to TRBD1. V was pared by 5 bases and J by 7 bases, with 7 bases of the junction left unmatched. This CDR3 spans 15 amino acids. Germline assignment: CDR1 MDHEN and CDR2 SYDVKM.

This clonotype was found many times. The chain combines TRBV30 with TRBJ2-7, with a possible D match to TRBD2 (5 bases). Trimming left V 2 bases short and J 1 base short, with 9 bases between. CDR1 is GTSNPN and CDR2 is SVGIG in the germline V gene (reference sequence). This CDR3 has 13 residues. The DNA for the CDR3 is TGTGCCTGGAGTAAGGGCGGGTCCTACGAGCAGTACTTC. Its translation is CAWSKGGSYEQYF.

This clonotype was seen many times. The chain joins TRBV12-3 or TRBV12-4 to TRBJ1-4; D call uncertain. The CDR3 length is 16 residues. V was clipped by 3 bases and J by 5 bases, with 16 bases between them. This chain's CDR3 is CASSLVRPSKNEKLFF. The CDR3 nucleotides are TGTGCCAGCAGTTTGGTCAGACCCTCAAAGAATGAAAAACTGTTTTTT.